This passage covers 3 T cell receptor beta chains from one sample sequenced in a study of control samples from healthy donors and cancer patients. Clones were sequenced by immunoSEQ multiplex PCR, and TCRdb holds only the in-frame ones, with some missing. Counted here are about 80,000 clones, around 92% occurring once; the ten biggest clones make up less than 6%. The sequenced material came from blood. The receptors come from a man in his fifties or sixties in good health.

This clone was seen just once. The V and J genes are TRBV18 and TRBJ2-2; TRBD1 matches 7 bases. CDR3 length: 15 residues. From germline, CDR1 is KGHSH and CDR2 LQKENI. Trimming took 7 bases from V and 5 from J; bases not matched to a gene: 10. The CDR3 DNA reads TGTGCCAGCTGCGCCGGACAGGCGGGTACCGGGGAGCTGTTTTTT. It encodes CASCAGQAGTGELFF.

This clone has more than one count but fewer than ten. The chain is built from TRBV5-1 and TRBJ1-1; D call uncertain. Per the germline V gene, CDR1 is SGHRS and CDR2 is YFSETQ. The CDR3 runs to 13 residues. Trimming pared 1 base from V and 1 base from J, leaving 5 bases between. The CDR3 DNA is TGCGCCAGCAGCTTGCTGGGGAACACTGAAGCTTTCTTT. As protein: CASSLLGNTEAFF.

The CDR3, as DNA: TGTGCCAGCAGTTTACGACCGGAAGGGACTGAAGCTTTCTTT. Its protein product is CASSLRPEGTEAFF. The V and J genes are TRBV27 and TRBJ1-1; D is unresolved. From germline, CDR1 is MNHEY and CDR2 SMNVEV (reference sequence). The CDR3 covers 14 residues. Deletions cut 2 bases from V and 5 bases from J, with 12 bases between.